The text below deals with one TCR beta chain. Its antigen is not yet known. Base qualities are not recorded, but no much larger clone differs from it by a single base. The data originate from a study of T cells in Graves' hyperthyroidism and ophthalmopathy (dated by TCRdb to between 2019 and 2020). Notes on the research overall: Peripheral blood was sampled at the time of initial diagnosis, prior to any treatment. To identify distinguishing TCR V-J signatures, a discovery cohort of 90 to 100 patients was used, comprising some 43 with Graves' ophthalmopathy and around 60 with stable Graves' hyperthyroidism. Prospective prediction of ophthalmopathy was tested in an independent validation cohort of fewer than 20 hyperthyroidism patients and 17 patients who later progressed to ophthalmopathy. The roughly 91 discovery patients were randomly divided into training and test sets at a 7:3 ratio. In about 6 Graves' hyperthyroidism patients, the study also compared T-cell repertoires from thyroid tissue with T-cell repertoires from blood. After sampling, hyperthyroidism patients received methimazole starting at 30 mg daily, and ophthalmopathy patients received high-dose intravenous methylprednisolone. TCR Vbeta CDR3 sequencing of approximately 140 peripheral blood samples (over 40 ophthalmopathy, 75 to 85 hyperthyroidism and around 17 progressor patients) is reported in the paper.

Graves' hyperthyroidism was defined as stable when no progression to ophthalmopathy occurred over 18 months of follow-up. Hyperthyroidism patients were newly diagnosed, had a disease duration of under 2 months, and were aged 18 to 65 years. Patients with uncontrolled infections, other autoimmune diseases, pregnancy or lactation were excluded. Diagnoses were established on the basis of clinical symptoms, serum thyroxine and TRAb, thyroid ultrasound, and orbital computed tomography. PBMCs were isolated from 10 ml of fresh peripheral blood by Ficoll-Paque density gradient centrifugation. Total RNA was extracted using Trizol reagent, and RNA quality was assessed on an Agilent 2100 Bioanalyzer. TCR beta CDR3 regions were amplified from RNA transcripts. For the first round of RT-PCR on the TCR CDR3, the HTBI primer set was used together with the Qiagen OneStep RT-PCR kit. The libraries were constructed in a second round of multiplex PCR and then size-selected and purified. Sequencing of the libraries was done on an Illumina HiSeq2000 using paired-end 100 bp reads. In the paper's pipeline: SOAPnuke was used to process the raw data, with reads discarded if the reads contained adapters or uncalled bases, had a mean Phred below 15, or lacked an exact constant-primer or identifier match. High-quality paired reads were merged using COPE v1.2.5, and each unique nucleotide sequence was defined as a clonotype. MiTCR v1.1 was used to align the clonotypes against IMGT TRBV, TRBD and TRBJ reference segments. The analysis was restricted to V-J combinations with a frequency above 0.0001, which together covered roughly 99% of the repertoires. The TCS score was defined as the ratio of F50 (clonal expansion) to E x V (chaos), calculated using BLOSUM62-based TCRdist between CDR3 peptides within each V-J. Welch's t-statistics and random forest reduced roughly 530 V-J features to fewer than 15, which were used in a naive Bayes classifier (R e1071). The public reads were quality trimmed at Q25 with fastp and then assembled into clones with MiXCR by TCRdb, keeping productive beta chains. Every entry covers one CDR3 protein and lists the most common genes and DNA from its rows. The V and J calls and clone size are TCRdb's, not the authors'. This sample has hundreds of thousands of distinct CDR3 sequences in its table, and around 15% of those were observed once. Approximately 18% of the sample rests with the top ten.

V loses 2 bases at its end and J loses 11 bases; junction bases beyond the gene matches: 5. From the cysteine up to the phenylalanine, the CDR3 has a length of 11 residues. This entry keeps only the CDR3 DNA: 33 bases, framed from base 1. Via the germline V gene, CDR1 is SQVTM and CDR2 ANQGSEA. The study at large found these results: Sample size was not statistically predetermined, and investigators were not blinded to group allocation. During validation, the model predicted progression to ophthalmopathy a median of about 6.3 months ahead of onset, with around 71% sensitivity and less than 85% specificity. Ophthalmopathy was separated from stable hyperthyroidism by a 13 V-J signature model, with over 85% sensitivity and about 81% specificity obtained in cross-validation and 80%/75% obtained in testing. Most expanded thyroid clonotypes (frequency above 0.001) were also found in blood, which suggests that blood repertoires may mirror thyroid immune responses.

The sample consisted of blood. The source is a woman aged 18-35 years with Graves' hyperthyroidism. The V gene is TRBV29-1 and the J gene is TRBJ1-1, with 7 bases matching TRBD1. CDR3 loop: CSVERQGTAFF. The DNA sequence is TGCAGCGTTGAACGACAGGGCACGGCTTTCTTT.